These T cell receptor beta chains were read from a single sample in a study of blood T cells in healthy people across ages. TCRdb independently ran MiXCR on the 5' RACE reads; one entry per CDR3 protein. The table lists more than 1,400,000 distinct CDR3 sequences, around two fifths of them singletons. The sequenced sample consisted of blood. The receptors here all came from a woman under 30 in good health. CDR3s leave out the opening cysteine and the closing phenylalanine or tryptophan. The order of the fields is J gene, V gene, clone size, D gene, CDR3 protein. The D gene is left open where the match is weak. Some rows mark clone size as missing; the rest say once, few, many or name a class of expanded clone.

TRBJ2-7 | TRBV3-1 | - | TRBD2 | ASSPHSGRAVNGQY
TRBJ1-2 | TRBV7-2 | - | TRBD1 | AGRPPAGGDGYT
TRBJ2-1 | TRBV5-5 | - | - | ASSFFQYNEQF
TRBJ2-3 | TRBV5-1 | - | TRBD2 | ASSLEGRGGTDTLY
TRBJ1-1 | TRBV5-1 | - | TRBD1 | ASRGSTGENTEAF
TRBJ1-2 | TRBV25-1 | many | - | ASSDDGYT
TRBJ2-1 | TRBV6-5 | few | - | ASSLDNNEQF
TRBJ2-3 | TRBV7-2 | - | TRBD2 | ASSFQVGTSGSDTQY
TRBJ2-7 | TRBV29-1 | many | - | SVEEDSYEQY
TRBJ2-5 | TRBV28 | - | TRBD1 | ASRYRGRETQY
TRBJ2-1 | TRBV20-1 | - | - | SARDAYGTEEVHEQF
TRBJ1-6 | TRBV3-1 | few | - | ASSQEVGGSPLH
TRBJ1-1 | TRBV20-1 | - | TRBD1 | SASDPGQGAAEAF
TRBJ2-7 | TRBV28 | - | TRBD1 | ASSSHGQGGYYEQY
TRBJ2-3 | TRBV7-9 | few | TRBD2 | ASSQSTGASGRTDTQY
TRBJ2-3 | TRBV20-1 | - | - | SDGTTYTDTQY
TRBJ1-6 | TRBV15 | few | - | ATSRDFGGADNSPLH
TRBJ2-7 | TRBV4-2 | - | TRBD2 | ASSQDPASGVYEQY
TRBJ2-1 | TRBV20-1 | few | TRBD2 | SARDQDGGSMNNEQF
TRBJ2-3 | TRBV10-3 | - | - | AISQGQDTDTQY
TRBJ2-7 | TRBV5-1 | - | TRBD2 | ASSNGLAGYNEQY
TRBJ2-3 | TRBV7-2 | - | TRBD2 | ACSLEWREGPDTQY
TRBJ2-7 | TRBV29-1 | - | - | SVEDPRGVGYEQY
TRBJ2-7 | TRBV9 | many | - | ASSAGNSYEQY
- | TRBV6-6 | - | - | ASSSGGSWAVSEQY
TRBJ1-1 | TRBV29-1 | few | TRBD1 | SVEGQGVGTEAF
TRBJ2-3 | TRBV20-1 | few | - | SARKSTESTDTQY
TRBJ2-7 | TRBV4-1 | few | - | ASSQDDGTYEQY
TRBJ2-7 | TRBV20-1 | few | TRBD1 | SARLTGPYEQY
TRBJ2-1 | TRBV30 | - | - | AWTPRKEQF
TRBJ2-1 | TRBV10-3 | - | - | AISKASSGYNEQF
TRBJ2-5 | TRBV6-5 | - | - | ASSYSSGGSTTQY
TRBJ2-7 | TRBV12-3/TRBV12-4 | - | TRBD2 | ASRRGVLGYEQY
TRBJ1-1 | TRBV29-1 | - | - | SVDRESNTEAF
TRBJ2-7 | TRBV28 | - | - | ASSQTQGRYEQY
TRBJ1-2 | TRBV14 | few | - | ASSQKGRGANYGYT
TRBJ1-4 | TRBV2 | once | - | ASSRTGFEKLF
TRBJ2-7 | TRBV20-1 | - | - | SIPPGRSNEQY
TRBJ1-2 | TRBV25-1 | - | - | ASSGHGNSQSYGYT
TRBJ1-2 | TRBV5-1 | - | TRBD1 | ASSRGTVGYGYT
TRBJ1-2 | TRBV30 | - | - | AWSPSFSYGYT
TRBJ2-3 | TRBV6-1 | - | TRBD1 | ASSERKLLTGGGTDTQY
TRBJ1-5 | TRBV5-1 | - | - | ASLPPGRVTHYSNQPQH
- | TRBV5-5 | - | - | ASSPGLHEQY
TRBJ2-1 | TRBV3-1 | once | TRBD2 | ASSQGLGAGGPLGWDEQF
TRBJ2-1 | TRBV10-1 | - | - | ASSESEFNSYNEQF
TRBJ2-1 | TRBV15 | few | - | ATSPEDNEQF
TRBJ2-2 | TRBV28 | - | - | ALDSQNTGELF
TRBJ2-3 | TRBV20-1 | - | TRBD2 | SAPPASGGSTDTQY
TRBJ2-1 | TRBV12-3/TRBV12-4 | - | TRBD2 | ASSRGASGENEQF
- | TRBV29-1 | many | TRBD1 | SVENQGASFLGYNEQY
TRBJ2-1 | TRBV9 | - | - | ASSTTAGETQF
TRBJ1-6 | TRBV20-1 | - | - | SAPGTAANSPLH
TRBJ2-3 | TRBV9 | once | - | ASSVAVSTDTQY
- | TRBV20-1 | few | TRBD2 | SARDGSGGYEQY
TRBJ2-7 | TRBV20-1 | once | - | SVPRAGSYEQY
TRBJ2-7 | TRBV6-5 | - | TRBD2 | ASSYSGLAVQGEQY
TRBJ2-7 | TRBV24-1 | - | - | ATSDSRGNQQY
TRBJ2-3 | TRBV5-1 | - | - | ASSFQTPSTDTQY
TRBJ1-4 | TRBV6-6 | - | - | ASSHQSYEKLF